This TCR beta chain stems from a study of a mutant IDH1 vaccine in newly diagnosed glioma. Overall study context: Mean patient age was about 40 years; 62.5% were male and around 38% female. Most patients had radiochemotherapy with temozolomide before enrollment; others had one alone. Study results and caveats: Vaccination induced immune responses in around 94% of patients.

Sequencing was performed with immunoSEQ multiplex PCR; in TCRdb, only in-frame clones are kept and a portion is missing. The repertoire has 30,000 to 40,000 clones, around nine tenths of them found once; the top ten carry 15% to 20%. With regard to this clone: Its antigen is unknown.

Between the trimmed V and J ends, which lost 7 bases and 3 bases, there was a span of 12 bases. The CDR3 has 13 amino acids. Germline CDR1 reads MNHNS; CDR2 reads SASEGT. The time point denotes: baseline, week 1 (first vaccination visit). Treatment in this sample: pre-vaccination baseline after standard-of-care therapy. V usage is TRBV6-1 and J usage is TRBJ1-1; no clear D. The sample in question was PBMCs, obtained from a glioma patient treated with radiotherapy, temozolomide or both. The source is a man aged 18 to 29 with glioma. In DNA, the CDR3 is TGTGCCAGCAATGGGGAAGCGTACACTGAAGCTTTCTTT. Its translation is CASNGEAYTEAFF.